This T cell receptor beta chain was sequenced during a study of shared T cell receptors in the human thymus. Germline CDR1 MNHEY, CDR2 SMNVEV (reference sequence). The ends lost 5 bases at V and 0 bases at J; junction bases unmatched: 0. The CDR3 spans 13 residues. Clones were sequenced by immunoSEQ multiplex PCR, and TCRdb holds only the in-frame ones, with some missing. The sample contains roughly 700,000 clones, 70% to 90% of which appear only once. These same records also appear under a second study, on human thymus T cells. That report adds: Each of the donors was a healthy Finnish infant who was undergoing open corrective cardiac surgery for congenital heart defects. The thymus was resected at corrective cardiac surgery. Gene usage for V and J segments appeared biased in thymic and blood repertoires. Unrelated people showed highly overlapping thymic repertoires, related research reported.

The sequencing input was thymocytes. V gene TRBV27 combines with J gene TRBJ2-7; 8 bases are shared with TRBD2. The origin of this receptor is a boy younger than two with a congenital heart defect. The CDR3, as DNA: TGTGCCAGCAGTGGGACTAGCTCCTACGAGCAGTACTTC. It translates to CASSGTSSYEQYF.